Reported below is one TCR beta chain. Its specificity is unknown. An end of the junction differs from the germline gene, which may be a read error. The CDR3 extends over 16 amino acids. From germline, CDR1 is SQVTM and CDR2 ANQGSEA. The TCRbeta library was prepared with unique molecular identifiers. MiXCR, applied by TCRdb to the PCR reads, yields one record per CDR3 protein. The top ten clones hold roughly an eighth of a sample with fewer than 700,000 distinct CDR3 sequences, roughly 23% of them seen once. The data were taken from a study of T-cell reconstitution after alpha-beta-depleted transplantation in children. General observations from the study: Surviving recipient T cells and thymic progenitors underlay high day-60 TCRbeta diversity in some patients.

The specimen comprised PBMCs, mostly from graft donor cells, sampled 360 days after TCRalphabeta/CD19-depleted stem cell transplant. The chain carries TRBV29-1 and TRBJ2-1, with 7 positions matching TRBD2. The sequence was obtained from a boy under three years old who had a stem cell transplant for acute myeloid leukemia, so the T cells may come from the graft donor. The CDR3 sequence is CSVRAGRGSSYNGQFF. The CDR3 DNA reads as TGCAGCGTTCGGGCGGGGCGGGGGAGCTCCTACAATGGGCAGTTCTTC.